These 13 T cell receptor beta chains share one sample of origin, sequenced in a study of cytomegalovirus exposure and HLA in healthy donors. PCR primers comprised 60 Vbeta and 13 Jbeta primers. The assay was immunoSEQ multiplex PCR, and TCRdb's table has in-frame clones only and misses some. Among 150,000 to 180,000 clones, 70% to 90% were seen once, and the ten largest hold 2.3%. The sequencing sample was made of PBMCs. The receptors come from a woman aged 18-30 years in good health and CMV-seronegative.

The chain recombines TRBV11-2 with TRBJ1-2; TRBD1 might be the D (6 bases). V lost 4 bases and J 8 bases, leaving 23 bases between the germline ends. Germline V gene lookup returns CDR1 SGHAT and CDR2 FQNNGV. The CDR3 spans 16 residues. CDR3 protein: CASSSLRGGLRSGYTF. CDR3 DNA: TGTGCCAGCAGCTCCCTTCGAGGGGGATTAAGGTCGGGCTACACCTTC.

The chain couples TRBV5-1 to TRBJ1-2; D remains unclear. The length of the CDR3 is 12 residues. With 4 bases removed from V and 13 bases from J, the gap between germline ends came to 17 bases. Germline lookup yields CDR1 SGHRS and CDR2 YFSETQ. The CDR3 sequence is CASSPNGGLSTF. CDR3 DNA sequence: TGCGCCAGCAGCCCGAACGGAGGATTGTCCACCTTC.

The chain carries TRBV5-1 and TRBJ2-3, with TRBD2 matching over 14 bases. The junction had 4 bases not matched to a gene; V was cut back by 5 bases and J by 2 bases. Germline V gene sequence: CDR1 SGHRS, CDR2 YFSETQ. CDR3 size: 16 residues. CDR3 coding DNA: TGCGCCAGCAGGTGGACTAGCGGGGGGCCCACAGATACGCAGTATTTT. Its protein is CASRWTSGGPTDTQYF.

About this clone itself: The sample has other DNA sequences that encode this CDR3 too. The chain employs TRBV28 and TRBJ2-7, with a possible D match to TRBD2 (5 bases). Trimming took off 5 bases at V and 4 bases at J, with 6 bases between the two ends. CDR1 MDHEN and CDR2 SYDVKM come from the germline V gene. There are 11 residues in the CDR3. In DNA form, the CDR3 reads TGTGCCAGCAGTCGGGGATACGAGCAGTACTTC. This codes for CASSRGYEQYF. The variable domain in full, with the rest retrieved from reference TRBV28 and TRBJ2-7, is DVKVTQSSRYLVKRTGEKVFLECVQDMDHENMFWYRQDPGLGLRLIYFSYDVKMKEKGDIPEGYSVSREKKERFSLILESASTNQTSMYLCASSRGYEQYFGPGTRLTVT.

The chain links TRBV28 to TRBJ2-3, with 14 bases fitting TRBD2. Trimming removed 4 bases from V and 6 bases from J; junction bases left unmatched: 12. This CDR3 contains 18 residues. Germline CDR1 and CDR2: MDHEN and SYDVKM. The CDR3 here is CASSSTNGLAGGGDTQYF. As DNA, the CDR3 is TGTGCCAGCAGTTCAACGAACGGACTAGCGGGAGGTGGGGATACGCAGTATTTT.

The chain combines TRBV15 with TRBJ1-5, with no clear D. V was cut by 3 bases and J by 4 bases, with 10 bases left in between. CDR3 size: 14 residues. Germline CDR1 reads LNHNV; CDR2 reads YYDKDF (reference sequence). CDR3 region: CATSSEKRNQPQHF. CDR3 nucleotide sequence: TGTGCCACCAGCAGCGAGAAACGAAATCAGCCCCAGCATTTT.

The gene calls are TRBV5-4 and TRBJ2-1; D is perhaps TRBD2 (5 bases). CDR3 size: 15 residues. CDR1 and CDR2 (germline): SGHNT, YYREEE (reference sequence). V lost 4 bases to trimming and J lost 7 bases, with 18 bases between them. The CDR3 DNA sequence: TGTGCCAGCAGCCACGGAGGTCTCCGGGGAAATGAGCAGTTCTTC. Translating it yields CASSHGGLRGNEQFF.

The gene calls are TRBV4-3 and TRBJ2-7, with D perhaps matching TRBD1 (6 bases). Trimming took off 0 bases at V and 2 bases at J, with 11 bases between the two ends. Germline V lookup: CDR1 LGHNA, CDR2 YSLEER. The CDR3 covers 15 residues. CDR3 in amino acids: CASSQEEGDTYEQYF. CDR3 bases: TGCGCCAGCAGCCAAGAAGAGGGGGATACCTACGAGCAGTACTTC.

The chain uses TRBV5-4 and TRBJ1-1, with a possible D match to TRBD1 (5 bases). This CDR3 region has 12 residues. The V and J ends lost 4 bases and 11 bases respectively, with 15 bases between them. Per germline, CDR1 SGHNT and CDR2 YYREEE (reference sequence). Here the CDR3 DNA reads TGTGCCAGCAGCCTGAACAGGCTCCGTGCTTTCTTT. It is translated as CASSLNRLRAFF.

This sequence joins TRBV10-3 and TRBJ2-3; 12 bases align to TRBD2. Germline CDR1 and CDR2: ENHRY and SYGVKD. The CDR3 length is 17 residues. V was pared by 0 bases and J by 5 bases, with 6 bases of the junction left unmatched. The CDR3 DNA is TGTGCCATCAGTGAGTCGGCTAGCGGGGGGGCCGTAGATACGCAGTATTTT. Translation gives CAISESASGGAVDTQYF.

The gene calls are TRBV6-5 and TRBJ1-4, with 8 bases aligning to TRBD1. Trimming took 6 bases from V and 3 from J; bases not matched to a gene: 3. CDR1 is MNHEY and CDR2 is SVGAGI in the germline V gene. This CDR3 spans 14 amino acids. CDR3 nucleotides: TGTGCCAGCAGCAGGGGGCTGGCTAATGAAAAACTGTTTTTT. The encoded protein is CASSRGLANEKLFF.

The rearrangement links TRBV11-2 to TRBJ2-1, with 8 bases matching TRBD2. The CDR3 is 17 residues long. The germline V gene has CDR1 SGHAT and CDR2 FQNNGV. V trimming: 5 bases; J trimming: 4 bases; junction bases outside the gene matches: 13. This chain's CDR3 is CASSPRLSSGPYNEQFF. Here the CDR3 DNA reads TGTGCCAGCAGCCCCCGGCTTTCTAGCGGGCCTTACAATGAGCAGTTCTTC.

The rearrangement uses TRBV28 and TRBJ2-6; TRBD1 is a possible D gene (5 bases). From germline, CDR1 is MDHEN and CDR2 SYDVKM. This CDR3 contains 17 residues. With 5 bases removed from V and 4 bases from J, the gap between germline ends came to 18 bases. The CDR3 is CASSNVGRESGANVLTF. The DNA of the CDR3 is TGTGCCAGCAGTAACGTGGGGCGCGAATCGGGGGCCAACGTCCTGACTTTC.